These 3 T cell receptor beta chains originate from one sample sequenced in a study of tissue T cells after allogeneic stem cell transplantation. Here immunoSEQ multiplex PCR was the method, and the copy in TCRdb shows in-frame clones only, minus some. Of about 5,200 clones in the sample, about 30% were seen once. Described time point: mouse harvest day 14 after allogeneic transplant. Mouse grafts combined 10^7 T-cell-depleted bone marrow cells with 10^6 splenic CD5+ T cells. Input material: skin. The receptors were sampled from a female BALB/c mouse given C57BL/6 T cells with graft-versus-host disease after an allogeneic hematopoietic cell transplant.

This clone was seen only a few times. Each gene name is a mouse one. The read terminates 1 residue before the CDR3 end, so the remaining end is supplied by the germline J gene. The rearrangement joins TRBV29 to TRBJ2-4, with 10 bases identical to TRBD2. In germline, CDR1 is MSHET, CDR2 SYDVDS. The CDR3 has 12 amino acids. The CDR3 protein is CAHGLGENTLYF. The CDR3 bases that were read are TGTGCCCATGGACTGGGGGAAAACACCTTGTAC.

This clone was counted only a few times. The listed genes are named as in mouse. The read ends 1 residue early relative to the CDR3; the germline J gene fills the gap. This chain joins TRBV1 and TRBJ1-4; D remains ambiguous. The CDR3 runs to 14 residues. The V end lost 0 bases, the J end lost 1 base, and 3 bases lay between the germline ends. Germline V gives CDR1 NSQYPW, CDR2 LRSPGD (reference sequence). The covered CDR3 bases are TGCACCTGCAGTGCAGAGGCTTCCAACGAAAGATTATTT. Protein sequence: CTCSAEASNERLF. The complete CDR3 reads CTCSAEASNERLFF.

Regarding this clone: Gene names follow the mouse nomenclature. The read falls 1 residue short of the CDR3 end, and the missing part is taken from the germline J gene. This rearrangement joins TRBV19 to TRBJ2-1; 9 bases agree with TRBD2. CDR1 FNHDT and CDR2 SITEND come from the germline V gene (reference sequence). With V trimmed by 5 bases and J by 0 bases, 6 bases remained unmatched. The CDR3 is 16 residues long. CDR3 sequence: CASSLRLGANYAEQFF. Incomplete CDR3 DNA: TGTGCCAGCAGCCTTAGACTGGGGGCTAACTATGCTGAGCAGTTC.